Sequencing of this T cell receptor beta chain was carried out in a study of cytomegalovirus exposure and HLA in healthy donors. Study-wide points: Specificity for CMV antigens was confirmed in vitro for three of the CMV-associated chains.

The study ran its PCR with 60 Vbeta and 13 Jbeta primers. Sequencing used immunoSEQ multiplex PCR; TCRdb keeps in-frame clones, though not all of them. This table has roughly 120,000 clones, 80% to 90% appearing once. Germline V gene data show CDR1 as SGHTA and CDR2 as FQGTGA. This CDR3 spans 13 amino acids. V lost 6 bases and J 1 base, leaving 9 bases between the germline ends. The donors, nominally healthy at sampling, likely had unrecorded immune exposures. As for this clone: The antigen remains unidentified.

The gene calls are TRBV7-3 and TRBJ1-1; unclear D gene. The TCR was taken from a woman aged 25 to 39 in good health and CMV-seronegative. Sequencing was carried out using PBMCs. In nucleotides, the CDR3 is TGTGCCAGCAGTACCGACAAGAACACTGAAGCTTTCTTT. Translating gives CASSTDKNTEAFF.